This TCR beta chain was captured by sequencing in a study of CD8 T cells in ankylosing spondylitis. General observations from the study: A TCR beta motif of 7 or 8 highly homologous variants appeared characteristic of ankylosing spondylitis blood.

CDR3 length equals 15 residues. CDR1 is DFQATT and CDR2 is SNEGSKA in the germline V gene (reference sequence). V lost 1 base to trimming and J lost 0 bases, with 10 bases between them. This clonotype was observed many times. The antigen remains unidentified. Each CDR3 protein is one row after TCRdb ran MiXCR on the 5' RACE reads. The sample holds 130,000 or so distinct CDR3 sequences, approximately 17% seen once. The sample was blood, either unsorted or a sorted T cell fraction (not recorded which). This clonotype was sampled from a male donor with ankylosing spondylitis. The V call is TRBV20-1, the J call TRBJ1-5; no clear D gene. CDR3 nucleotides: TGCAGTGCTAGAGTAGGGATTAGTAGCAATCAGCCCCAGCATTTT. It codes for CSARVGISSNQPQHF.